The 9 T cell receptor beta chains presented below share a single source sample, sequenced in a study of blood T cell repertoires in COVID-19. The repertoire was sequenced with immunoSEQ multiplex PCR; TCRdb's copy has only in-frame clones and lacks some. Altogether some 510,000 clones are present, over 75% being singletons, with the ten largest covering 1.5% to 2%. The sample comprised PBMCs or T cells enriched from blood (not recorded which). The receptors originated from a woman in her thirties or forties who had recovered from COVID-19.

This clone showed up just a few times. The chain couples TRBV12-5 to TRBJ2-1, with D perhaps matching TRBD2 (6 bases). With 1 base removed from V and 6 bases from J, the gap between germline ends came to 10 bases. Per the germline V gene, CDR1 is LGHNT and CDR2 is FRNRAP. This CDR3 is built from 14 residues. Here the CDR3 DNA reads TGTGCTAGTGGTTTGGCCACTAGCTTCAATGAGCAGTTCTTC. This encodes CASGLATSFNEQFF.

The chain uses TRBV5-5 and TRBJ1-1, with D tentatively TRBD1 (6 bases). Between the trimmed V and J ends, which lost 3 bases and 4 bases, there was a span of 10 bases. The CDR3 has 13 amino acids. Germline assignment: CDR1 SGHKS and CDR2 YYEKEE (reference sequence). The CDR3 sequence: CASSSTRGTEAFF. The CDR3 bases are TGTGCCAGCAGCTCGACCAGGGGCACTGAAGCTTTCTTT.

The V call is TRBV7-2, the J call TRBJ1-6, with a weak D call TRBD1 (5 bases). Per germline, CDR1 SGHTA and CDR2 FQGNSA. The CDR3 is 16 residues long. V dropped 3 bases and J dropped 10 bases, with 19 bases sitting between them. This CDR3 is CASSFLSMGGSSPLHF. The CDR3 nucleotides are TGTGCCAGCAGCTTCCTATCTATGGGGGGGAGCTCACCCCTCCACTTT.

The V gene is TRBV18, the J gene TRBJ1-1; 8 nucleotides align to TRBD1. V was pared by 2 bases and J by 5 bases, with 7 bases of the junction left unmatched. The CDR3 runs 15 residues. The V gene's germline CDR1 is KGHSH and CDR2 LQKENI. As DNA, the CDR3 is TGTGCCAGCTCACCATCGAAACAGGGGGGGACTGAAGCTTTCTTT. Amino acid sequence: CASSPSKQGGTEAFF.

The V gene is TRBV11-2, the J gene TRBJ2-1; 7 bases are shared with TRBD1. Germline CDR1 is SGHAT and CDR2 is FQNNGV. V was pared by 1 base and J by 3 bases, with 9 bases of the junction left unmatched. CDR3 length: 17 residues. In DNA form, the CDR3 reads TGTGCCAGCAGCTTAGCCTCGGGACAGAACCTCTACAATGAGCAGTTCTTC. Protein sequence: CASSLASGQNLYNEQFF. Using reference TRBV11-2 and TRBJ2-1 for the parts outside the CDR3, the full variable domain is EAGVAQSPRYKIIEKRQSVAFWCNPISGHATLYWYQQILGQGPKLLIQFQNNGVVDDSQLPKDRFSAERLKGVDSTLKIQPAKLEDSAVYLCASSLASGQNLYNEQFFGPGTRLTVL.

V usage is TRBV11-2 and J usage is TRBJ2-5; 7 bases agree with TRBD1. The CDR3 sequence is 13 residues long. The V and J ends lost 5 bases and 4 bases, in that order; junction bases with no gene match: 4. Looked up from germline, CDR1 is SGHAT and CDR2 is FQNNGV. CDR3 protein: CASSLNRGETQYF. The CDR3 nucleotides are TGTGCCAGCAGCCTCAACAGGGGAGAGACCCAGTACTTC.

This rearrangement joins TRBV7-2 to TRBJ2-1; 11 bases line up with TRBD2. The CDR3 is 15 residues long. The germline V gene encodes CDR1 SGHTA and CDR2 FQGNSA. The V segment lost 2 bases and the J segment 7 bases; nucleotides outside the gene matches: 4. CDR3 DNA: TGTGCCAGCAGCTTAAGTCCTAGCGGGAGGAATGAGCAGTTCTTC. Translation: CASSLSPSGRNEQFF.

The count of this clone is one. The gene calls are TRBV5-1 and TRBJ1-5; 7 nucleotides align to TRBD1. V was pared by 3 bases and J by 11 bases, with 14 bases of the junction left unmatched. In germline, CDR1 is SGHRS, CDR2 YFSETQ. The CDR3 contains 15 residues. Written as DNA, the CDR3 is TGCGCCAGCAGCTCCTCGGGACAGCCACTAGAGGCCCAGCATTTT. It codes for CASSSSGQPLEAQHF.

CDR3: CASIVSSGNTIYF. The CDR3 nucleotides are TGTGCCAGCATAGTGAGCTCTGGAAACACCATATATTTT. The chain employs TRBV6-6 and TRBJ1-3; D not certain. This CDR3 contains 13 residues. Trimming cost V 7 bases and J 0 bases, with 7 bases left between them. Germline V gene sequence: CDR1 MNHNY, CDR2 SVGAGI (reference sequence).